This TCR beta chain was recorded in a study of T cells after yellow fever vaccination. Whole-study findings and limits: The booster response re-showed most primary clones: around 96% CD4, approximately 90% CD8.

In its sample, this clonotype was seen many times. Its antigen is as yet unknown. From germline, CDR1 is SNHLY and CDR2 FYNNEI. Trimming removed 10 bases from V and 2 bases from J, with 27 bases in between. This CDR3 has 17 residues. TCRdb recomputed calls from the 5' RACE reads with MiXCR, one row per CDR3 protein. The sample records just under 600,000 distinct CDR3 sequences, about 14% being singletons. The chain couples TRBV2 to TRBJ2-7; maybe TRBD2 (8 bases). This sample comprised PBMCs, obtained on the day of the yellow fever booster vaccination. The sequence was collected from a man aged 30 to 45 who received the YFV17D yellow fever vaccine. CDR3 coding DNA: TGTGCCACCTTCGGACAGGCGACTAGCGCAAAAGCCTACGAGCAGTACTTC. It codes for CATFGQATSAKAYEQYF.